These T cell receptor beta chains were read from a single sample in a study of metastatic and nonmetastatic thyroid tumors. TCRdb re-called the PCR reads via MiXCR. The sample lists tens of thousands of clones; 20% to 30% were seen once. Sequencing was carried out using blood. Source of these receptors: a female donor with papillary thyroid cancer or a benign thyroid nodule (not recorded which). Some clones in this sample may be carry-over from other donors' samples. The CDR3 runs from the conserved cysteine through the conserved F or W. D genes are given only for firm matches. Rows give clone size only sometimes, using once, few, many, or a class for an expanded clone.

j_gene: TRBJ2-7
abundance: many
d_gene: TRBD2
v_gene: TRBV4-3
CDR3nt: TGCGCCAGCAGCCATTCCGGGACTAGCGCCCTTTACGAGCAGTACTTC
CDR3aa: CASSHSGTSALYEQYF

j_gene: TRBJ1-1
abundance: -
d_gene: -
v_gene: TRBV20-1
CDR3nt: TGCAGTGCTAGCCGGGGGATGAACACTGAAGCTTTCTTT
CDR3aa: CSASRGMNTEAFF

j_gene: TRBJ2-2
abundance: many
d_gene: TRBD1
v_gene: TRBV7-6
CDR3nt: TGTGCCAGCAGCCCGCGGGACAGGGGGCGCACCGGGGAGCTGTTTTTT
CDR3aa: CASSPRDRGRTGELFF

j_gene: TRBJ2-5
abundance: many
d_gene: -
v_gene: TRBV7-9
CDR3nt: TGTGCCAGCAGCCGAGGGAAATTTCAAGAGACCCAGTACTTC
CDR3aa: CASSRGKFQETQYF

j_gene: TRBJ2-3
abundance: many
d_gene: -
v_gene: TRBV7-2
CDR3nt: TGTGCCAGCAGCTTAGGCCCGAAGGATACGCAGTATTTT
CDR3aa: CASSLGPKDTQYF

j_gene: TRBJ2-7
abundance: -
d_gene: -
v_gene: TRBV5-1
CDR3nt: TGCGCCAGCAGCTGGGAGGGACAGGTCGTCTCCTACGAGCAGTACTTC
CDR3aa: CASSWEGQVVSYEQYF

j_gene: TRBJ2-3
abundance: many
d_gene: -
v_gene: TRBV27
CDR3nt: TGTGCCAGCAGTTTAAGCGCCGATAGCACAGATACGCAGTATTTT
CDR3aa: CASSLSADSTDTQYF

j_gene: TRBJ2-5
abundance: few
d_gene: TRBD2
v_gene: TRBV6-7
CDR3nt: TGTGCCAGCACCGGACGGTGGAGGGAGGGTCAAGGGACCCAGTACTTC
CDR3aa: CASTGRWREGQGTQYF

j_gene: TRBJ2-2
abundance: many
d_gene: -
v_gene: TRBV5-1
CDR3nt: TGCGCCAGCAGAGAGGGGTTGGTCGGGGAGCTGTTTTTT
CDR3aa: CASREGLVGELFF

j_gene: TRBJ1-1
abundance: many
d_gene: -
v_gene: TRBV19
CDR3nt: TGTGCCAGTAACACAAGGGGGGGTGCGTTCGCTGAAGCTTTCTTT
CDR3aa: CASNTRGGAFAEAFF

j_gene: TRBJ2-7
abundance: -
d_gene: -
v_gene: TRBV11-2
CDR3nt: TGTGCCAGCAGCTTACATCCTTACGAGCAGTACTTC
CDR3aa: CASSLHPYEQYF

j_gene: TRBJ2-7
abundance: -
d_gene: -
v_gene: TRBV11-1
CDR3nt: TGTGCCAGTCGAGTCAACCCGTACTACGAGCAGTACTTC
CDR3aa: CASRVNPYYEQYF

j_gene: TRBJ2-1
abundance: -
d_gene: -
v_gene: TRBV20-1
CDR3nt: TGCAGCGCTAGAGCGGGACAGGTAGTCTGGACTGAGCAGTTCTTC
CDR3aa: CSARAGQVVWTEQFF

j_gene: TRBJ2-2
abundance: -
d_gene: -
v_gene: TRBV7-2
CDR3nt: TGTGCCAGCAGAACGAAACTGAACACCGGGGAGCTGTTTTTT
CDR3aa: CASRTKLNTGELFF

j_gene: TRBJ2-1
abundance: many
d_gene: TRBD2
v_gene: TRBV6-5
CDR3nt: TGTGCCAGCAGTTACGCGGGAGTAGGCGATGAGCAGTTCTTC
CDR3aa: CASSYAGVGDEQFF

j_gene: TRBJ2-1
abundance: -
d_gene: -
v_gene: TRBV5-1
CDR3nt: TGCGCCAGCAGTGTTCAGTGCGCCGATGGTAAGCAGTTCTTC
CDR3aa: CASSVQCADGKQFF

j_gene: TRBJ1-6
abundance: many
d_gene: -
v_gene: TRBV7-8
CDR3nt: TGTGCCAGCAGCTTACTGGGGAATTCACCCCTCCACTTT
CDR3aa: CASSLLGNSPLHF

j_gene: TRBJ2-1
abundance: medium-sized
d_gene: TRBD2
v_gene: TRBV28
CDR3nt: TGTGCCAGCAGTTCACTTACTAGCGGGAGATCCAATGAGCAGTTCTTC
CDR3aa: CASSSLTSGRSNEQFF

j_gene: TRBJ2-7
abundance: medium-sized
d_gene: -
v_gene: TRBV20-1
CDR3nt: TGCAGTGCTAAAACCGGGTACCTCTCTTCCTACGAGCAGTACTTC
CDR3aa: CSAKTGYLSSYEQYF

j_gene: TRBJ2-3
abundance: many
d_gene: -
v_gene: TRBV9
CDR3nt: TGTGCCAGCAGCGTAGCGGGTGGGGACACAGATACGCAGTATTTT
CDR3aa: CASSVAGGDTDTQYF

j_gene: TRBJ2-3
abundance: -
d_gene: -
v_gene: TRBV4-1
CDR3nt: TGCGCCAGCAGCCAGAGGGGCGGCCGCACAGATACGCAGTATTTT
CDR3aa: CASSQRGGRTDTQYF

j_gene: TRBJ2-2
abundance: few
d_gene: TRBD1
v_gene: TRBV20-1
CDR3nt: TGCAGTGCTAGAGCCCTCGACAGGGGGGCTGGAACCGGGGAGCTGTTTTTT
CDR3aa: CSARALDRGAGTGELFF

j_gene: TRBJ2-2
abundance: few
d_gene: TRBD2
v_gene: TRBV28
CDR3nt: TGTGCCAGCAGTTCAGCCTGTAGCGGGAGATCTACGAACACCGGGGAGCTGTTTTTT
CDR3aa: CASSSACSGRSTNTGELFF

j_gene: TRBJ1-6
abundance: many
d_gene: -
v_gene: TRBV5-5
CDR3nt: TGTGCCAGCAGCCTGCGCGCTCGGACAGACCTCCCCCTCCACTTT
CDR3aa: CASSLRARTDLPLHF

j_gene: TRBJ1-1
abundance: medium-sized
d_gene: -
v_gene: TRBV6-1
CDR3nt: TGTGCCAGCAGTGATCCAGCGGGCACTGAAGCTTTCTTT
CDR3aa: CASSDPAGTEAFF

j_gene: TRBJ2-2
abundance: many
d_gene: -
v_gene: TRBV27
CDR3nt: TGTGCCAGCAGTTTATTCGGGAGAAACACCGGGGAGCTGTTTTTT
CDR3aa: CASSLFGRNTGELFF

j_gene: TRBJ2-7
abundance: -
d_gene: -
v_gene: TRBV27
CDR3nt: TGTGCCAGCAGTTCCCTGGGGCGTTCGGACGAGCAGTACTTC
CDR3aa: CASSSLGRSDEQYF

j_gene: TRBJ2-1
abundance: many
d_gene: TRBD2
v_gene: TRBV7-9
CDR3nt: TGTGCCAGCAGCTTAGGGACTAGCGAATACAATGAGCAGTTCTTC
CDR3aa: CASSLGTSEYNEQFF

j_gene: TRBJ2-7
abundance: many
d_gene: -
v_gene: TRBV6-1
CDR3nt: TGTGCCACCAGGGACTCCTACGAGCAGTACTTC
CDR3aa: CATRDSYEQYF

j_gene: TRBJ2-3
abundance: many
d_gene: TRBD2
v_gene: TRBV11-3
CDR3nt: TGTGCCAGCAGCTACCCTAGCGGAGATACGCAGTATTTT
CDR3aa: CASSYPSGDTQYF

j_gene: TRBJ2-7
abundance: -
d_gene: TRBD1
v_gene: TRBV18
CDR3nt: TGTGCCAGCTCACCGGGACAGGGTGGGGAGCAGTACTTC
CDR3aa: CASSPGQGGEQYF